This T cell receptor beta chain emerged from a study of healthy donors' naive CD4 and CD8 T cells. A linear amplification protocol produced the TCR libraries from about 0.45 ug of total RNA. MiXCR, applied by TCRdb to the reads, yields one record per CDR3 protein. The table has 150,000 to 200,000 distinct CDR3 sequences, over 60% seen once. This clonotype was counted only a few times. V was pared by 3 bases and J by 6 bases, with 8 bases of the junction left unmatched. This CDR3 spans 15 amino acids. Germline V gives CDR1 KGHDR, CDR2 SFDVKD. The TCR was taken from a pool of human donors in good health; the sample pools cells from several healthy donors. Material: naive CD4+ and CD8+ T cells sorted from blood, pooled from several donors. V is TRBV24-1 and J is TRBJ1-2, with TRBD1 identical over 8 bases. CDR3 protein: CATSDRAGTGDGYTF. CDR3 nucleotide sequence: TGTGCCACCAGTGATCGGGCCGGGACAGGCGATGGCTACACCTTC.